This T cell receptor (beta chain) was recorded in a study of T cell responses to AZD1222 COVID-19 vaccine. Sequenced by immunoSEQ multiplex PCR; TCRdb stores in-frame clones only, minus some. The table includes 150,000 to 200,000 clones, approximately 90% detected once. The clonotype comes from an adult who received the MenACWY meningococcal vaccine as a control. The sequencing here drew on peripheral blood, taken 28 days after the second dose of the MenACWY control vaccine.

CDR3 nucleotides: TGTGCCTGGAATGGGTTCGAGCGGGAGGGATCGGCGTTCTTC. This gives the protein CAWNGFEREGSAFF. The chain has TRBV30 and TRBJ2-1; the match to TRBD2 covers 10 bases. Trimming at V came to 4 bases and at J to 15 bases, leaving 15 bases not matched to a gene. CDR1 GTSNPN and CDR2 SVGIG come from the germline V gene (reference sequence). CDR3 size: 14 residues.